The rows below give T cell receptor beta chains drawn from one sample of a study of human T cells and chemical hapten exposure. TCRdb called the RACE reads again in MiXCR, with one record for every CDR3 protein. The profile shows 210,000 or so distinct CDR3 sequences, around a quarter of them singletons. Sequenced material: whole blood, taken in connection with sensitization to the hapten diphenylcyclopropenone (DPC). All receptors come from a woman between 35 and 50 years old with alopecia areata. Some clones in this sample may be carry-over from other donors' samples. CDR3s include the opening cysteine and the closing phenylalanine or tryptophan. Fields, in order: V gene, D gene, clone size, J gene, CDR3 protein, CDR3 DNA. D genes are given only for firm matches. Rows give clone size only sometimes, using once, few, many, or a class for an expanded clone.

v_gene: TRBV29-1
d_gene: TRBD2
abundance: many
j_gene: TRBJ2-1
CDR3aa: CSGTTSRVEQFF
CDR3nt: TGCAGCGGTACGACTAGCCGCGTTGAGCAGTTCTTC

v_gene: TRBV7-9
d_gene: NA
abundance: NA
j_gene: TRBJ1-4
CDR3aa: CASTDDRKLEKLFF
CDR3nt: TGTGCCAGCACCGATGACAGGAAACTTGAAAAACTGTTTTTT

v_gene: TRBV7-2
d_gene: NA
abundance: many
j_gene: TRBJ1-4
CDR3aa: CASSLAAATNEKLFF
CDR3nt: TGTGCCAGCAGCTTAGCGGCAGCAACTAATGAAAAACTGTTTTTT

v_gene: TRBV5-1
d_gene: TRBD2
abundance: few
j_gene: TRBJ2-1
CDR3aa: CASSLGPGGPDNEQFF
CDR3nt: TGCGCCAGCAGCTTGGGTCCGGGAGGGCCGGACAATGAGCAGTTCTTC

v_gene: TRBV4-1
d_gene: NA
abundance: few
j_gene: TRBJ2-1
CDR3aa: CASKSWGGGDEQFF
CDR3nt: TGCGCCAGCAAAAGTTGGGGAGGGGGCGATGAGCAGTTCTTC

v_gene: TRBV29-1
d_gene: NA
abundance: few
j_gene: TRBJ2-3
CDR3aa: CSVLGVHTGSTDTQYF
CDR3nt: TGCAGCGTTCTGGGTGTTCATACGGGGAGCACAGATACGCAGTATTTT

v_gene: TRBV15
d_gene: TRBD1
abundance: few
j_gene: TRBJ2-4
CDR3aa: CATSRGDSLKNIQYF
CDR3nt: TGTGCCACCAGCAGAGGGGACAGCCTAAAAAACATTCAGTACTTC

v_gene: TRBV2
d_gene: NA
abundance: NA
j_gene: TRBJ1-6
CDR3aa: CASSEWGNSPLHF
CDR3nt: TGTGCCAGCAGTGAATGGGGGAATTCACCCCTCCACTTT

v_gene: TRBV20-1
d_gene: TRBD1
abundance: few
j_gene: TRBJ2-7
CDR3aa: CSARFSGQRLYEQYF
CDR3nt: TGCAGTGCTAGATTTTCGGGACAGAGACTGTACGAGCAGTACTTC

v_gene: TRBV10-3
d_gene: TRBD2
abundance: many
j_gene: TRBJ2-1
CDR3aa: CAIRPGGGLNEQFF
CDR3nt: TGTGCCATCAGGCCGGGGGGAGGCCTCAATGAGCAGTTCTTC

v_gene: TRBV7-9
d_gene: NA
abundance: NA
j_gene: TRBJ2-4
CDR3aa: CASSLVGSHRIQYF
CDR3nt: TGTGCCAGCAGCTTAGTAGGCTCGCATCGCATTCAGTACTTC

v_gene: TRBV10-3
d_gene: NA
abundance: many
j_gene: TRBJ1-2
CDR3aa: CAISQDIGYTF
CDR3nt: TGTGCCATCAGTCAGGACATTGGCTACACCTTC

v_gene: TRBV29-1
d_gene: TRBD1
abundance: few
j_gene: TRBJ1-1
CDR3aa: CSVQGQGATEAFF
CDR3nt: TGCAGCGTCCAGGGACAGGGTGCCACTGAAGCTTTCTTT

v_gene: TRBV7-2
d_gene: NA
abundance: NA
j_gene: TRBJ1-2
CDR3aa: CASSLVRNYGYTF
CDR3nt: TGTGCCAGCAGCTTAGTACGGAACTATGGCTACACCTTC

v_gene: TRBV28
d_gene: TRBD2
abundance: few
j_gene: TRBJ2-3
CDR3aa: CASSLISGRGPDTQYF
CDR3nt: TGTGCCAGCAGTCTCATTAGCGGGAGGGGTCCAGATACGCAGTATTTT

v_gene: TRBV27
d_gene: NA
abundance: NA
j_gene: TRBJ1-1
CDR3aa: CASKGTMNTEAFF
CDR3nt: TGTGCCAGCAAGGGGACCATGAACACTGAAGCTTTCTTT

v_gene: TRBV7-2
d_gene: TRBD1
abundance: few
j_gene: TRBJ1-1
CDR3aa: CASSFNRGSTEAFF
CDR3nt: TGTGCCAGCAGCTTTAACAGGGGAAGCACTGAAGCTTTCTTT

v_gene: TRBV27
d_gene: NA
abundance: few
j_gene: TRBJ2-5
CDR3aa: CASSLSLGGEEETQYF
CDR3nt: TGTGCCAGCAGTTTATCTCTGGGGGGCGAGGAGGAGACCCAGTACTTC

v_gene: TRBV4-3
d_gene: NA
abundance: NA
j_gene: TRBJ2-7
CDR3aa: CASSQDRKGPYSYEQYF
CDR3nt: TGCGCCAGCAGCCAAGATCGGAAGGGGCCGTACTCCTACGAGCAGTACTTC

v_gene: TRBV20-1
d_gene: TRBD2
abundance: NA
j_gene: TRBJ2-5
CDR3aa: CSASRGGRETQYF
CDR3nt: TGCAGTGCTAGCCGGGGGGGTCGGGAGACCCAGTACTTC

v_gene: TRBV20-1
d_gene: NA
abundance: NA
j_gene: TRBJ2-7
CDR3aa: CSARKGLAYEQYF
CDR3nt: TGCAGTGCTAGAAAGGGACTTGCCTACGAGCAGTACTTC

v_gene: TRBV29-1
d_gene: NA
abundance: few
j_gene: TRBJ1-1
CDR3aa: CSVAKGQTAGTEAFF
CDR3nt: TGCAGCGTTGCGAAAGGCCAAACCGCAGGGACTGAAGCTTTCTTT

v_gene: TRBV27
d_gene: NA
abundance: NA
j_gene: TRBJ2-2
CDR3aa: CASSFYGLTGELFF
CDR3nt: TGTGCCAGCAGTTTTTATGGGCTCACCGGGGAGCTGTTTTTT